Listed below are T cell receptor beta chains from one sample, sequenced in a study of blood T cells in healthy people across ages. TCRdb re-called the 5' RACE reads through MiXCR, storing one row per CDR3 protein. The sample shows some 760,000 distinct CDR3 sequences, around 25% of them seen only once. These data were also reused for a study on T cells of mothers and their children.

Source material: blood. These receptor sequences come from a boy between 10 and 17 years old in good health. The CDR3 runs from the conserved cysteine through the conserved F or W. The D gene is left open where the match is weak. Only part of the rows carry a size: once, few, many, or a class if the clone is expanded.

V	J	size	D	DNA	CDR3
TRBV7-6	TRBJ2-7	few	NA	TGTGCCAGCAGTTCCCGGGCTACATCCTACGAGCAGTACTTC	CASSSRATSYEQYF
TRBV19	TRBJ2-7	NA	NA	TGTGCCAGTAGTCCAGGACAGAAAAGCTCCTACGAGCAGTACTTC	CASSPGQKSSYEQYF
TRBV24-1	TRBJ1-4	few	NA	TGTGCCACCAGTGACCCGGCGGCAACTAATGAAAAACTGTTTTTT	CATSDPAATNEKLFF
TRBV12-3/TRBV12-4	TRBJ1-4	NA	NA	TGTGCCAGCAGTTTCGTGGCAGCGACTAATGAAAAACTGTTTTTT	CASSFVAATNEKLFF
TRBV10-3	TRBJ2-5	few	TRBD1	TGTGCCATCAGTGAGATTGGCAGGGGGCACCAAGAGACCCAGTACTTC	CAISEIGRGHQETQYF
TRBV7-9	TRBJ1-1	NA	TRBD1	TGTGCCAGCAGCTTCGGGACAGGGCCTGAAGCTTTCTTT	CASSFGTGPEAFF
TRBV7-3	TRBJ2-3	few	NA	TGTGCCAGTACCTGGGACCCGGTCACAGATACGCAGTATTTT	CASTWDPVTDTQYF
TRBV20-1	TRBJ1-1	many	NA	TGCAGTGCTAGAGGGGGGGGTAACACTGAAGCTTTCTTT	CSARGGGNTEAFF
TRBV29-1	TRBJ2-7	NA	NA	TGCAGCGCAAAGGGGCTCTCCTACGAGCAGTACTTC	CSAKGLSYEQYF
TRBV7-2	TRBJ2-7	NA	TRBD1	TGTGCCAGCAGCGTATTCGCGACAGGGGGTAACTACGAGCAGTACTTC	CASSVFATGGNYEQYF
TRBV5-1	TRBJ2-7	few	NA	TGCGCCAGCAGACCCGGGGGCCCCTACGAGCAGTACTTC	CASRPGGPYEQYF
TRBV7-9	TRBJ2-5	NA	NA	TGTGCCAGCAGGTGGGGGGATAAGAAGACCCAGTACTTC	CASRWGDKKTQYF
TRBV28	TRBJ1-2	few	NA	TGTGCCAGCAGTTTATGGGACACGGCGGTGTCGAATGGCTACACCTTC	CASSLWDTAVSNGYTF
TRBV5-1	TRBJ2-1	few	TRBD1	TGCGCCAGCAGCGACCGGGACAGGGTCTACAATGAGCAGTTCTTC	CASSDRDRVYNEQFF
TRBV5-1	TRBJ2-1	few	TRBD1	TGCGCCAGCAGCCGACAGGGAATTGAGGATGAGCAGTTCTTC	CASSRQGIEDEQFF
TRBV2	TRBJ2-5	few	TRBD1	TGTGCCAGCAGTGAAATGGAATCAGGGGGCGCAGAGACCCAGTACTTC	CASSEMESGGAETQYF
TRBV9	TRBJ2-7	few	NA	TGTGCCAGCAGCGTAGGGGCAGAAGGACATATCTACGAGCAGTACTTC	CASSVGAEGHIYEQYF
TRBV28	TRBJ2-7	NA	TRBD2	TGTGCCAGCAGCTCCGCCGGGACTAGAACCTACGAGCAGTACTTC	CASSSAGTRTYEQYF
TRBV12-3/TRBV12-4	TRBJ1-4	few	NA	TGTGCCAGCGCGAGAGGATTAACTAATGAAAAACTGTTTTTT	CASARGLTNEKLFF
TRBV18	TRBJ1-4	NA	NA	TGTGCCAGCTCCCAGGAGGTAGGGGACGAAAAACTGTTTTTT	CASSQEVGDEKLFF
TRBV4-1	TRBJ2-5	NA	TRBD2	TGCGCCAGCAGCCAGCTAGGGGCTAGCGGGAGTGGTGAGACCCAGTACTTC	CASSQLGASGSGETQYF
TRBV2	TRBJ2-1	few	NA	TGTGCCAGCAGTGAGTCTCTGGTTGGAGAGCAGTTCTTC	CASSESLVGEQFF
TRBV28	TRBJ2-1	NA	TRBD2	TGTGCCAGCAGCCGCTCTAGCGGGAGGGAGCAGTTCTTC	CASSRSSGREQFF
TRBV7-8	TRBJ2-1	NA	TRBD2	TGTGCCAGCAGCTTACCGGGACTAGCGGTCGATGAGCAGTTCTTC	CASSLPGLAVDEQFF
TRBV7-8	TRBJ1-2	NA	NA	TGTGCCAGCAGCTCTGGCCCAGGAGAGGGGTATGGCTACACCTTC	CASSSGPGEGYGYTF
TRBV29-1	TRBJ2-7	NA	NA	TGCAGCGTTGAAGTAAACGGCGAGCAGTACTTC	CSVEVNGEQYF
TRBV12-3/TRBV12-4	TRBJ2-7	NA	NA	TGTGCCACGCGGCAGGGGTCTGGCTACGAGCAGTACTTC	CATRQGSGYEQYF
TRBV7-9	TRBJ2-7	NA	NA	TGTGCCAGCAGCTTAGAAGGCTCAGAGGTCTACGAGCAGTACTTC	CASSLEGSEVYEQYF
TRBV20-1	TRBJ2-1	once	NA	TGCAGTGCTAGCACAGGGACATTTTACAATGAGCAGTTCTTC	CSASTGTFYNEQFF
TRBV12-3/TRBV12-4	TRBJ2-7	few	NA	TGTGCCAGCAGCCTTGGAAAGGGAGGAGAGCAGTACTTC	CASSLGKGGEQYF
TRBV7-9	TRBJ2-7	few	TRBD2	TGTGCCAGCAGCCGTGGACTAGCGGGGAGCGGGTACGAGCAGTACTTC	CASSRGLAGSGYEQYF
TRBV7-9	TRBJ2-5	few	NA	TGTGCCAGCAGCTTGCTCGGGGCTGGGGTCGAGACCCAGTACTTC	CASSLLGAGVETQYF
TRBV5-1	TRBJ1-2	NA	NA	TGCGCCAGCAGCTTGTACGGACTGCCAGCTAACTATGGCTACACCTTC	CASSLYGLPANYGYTF
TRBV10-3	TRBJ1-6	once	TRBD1	TGTGCCATCAGTACAACGGACAGGGCCGATTCACCCCTCCACTTT	CAISTTDRADSPLHF
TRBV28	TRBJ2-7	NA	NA	TGTGCCAGCAGTCCGGTGGCCGCCTCCTACGAGCAGTACTTC	CASSPVAASYEQYF
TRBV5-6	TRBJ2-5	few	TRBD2	TGTGCCAGCAGCGTCCCCTCCCGGGGGGCCCAGTACTTC	CASSVPSRGAQYF
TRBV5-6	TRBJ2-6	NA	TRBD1	TGTGCCAGCAGCTTTGGACAGGGGGGCGTTAGGGCCAACGTCCTGACTTTC	CASSFGQGGVRANVLTF
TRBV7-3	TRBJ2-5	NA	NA	TGTGCCAGCAGCCCAGCGGGTGGTAGCGGAGAGACCCAGTACTTC	CASSPAGGSGETQYF
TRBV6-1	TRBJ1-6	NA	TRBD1	TGTGCCAGCAGTGAAGTTAAGGGACAGGGTGGATCACCCCTCCACTTT	CASSEVKGQGGSPLHF
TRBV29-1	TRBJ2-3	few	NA	TGCAGCGTTGCGGTCACAGATACGCAGTATTTT	CSVAVTDTQYF
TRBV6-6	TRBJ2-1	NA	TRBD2	TGTGCCAGCAGTTACTCGAAGGCGGGGGAACAGTTCTTC	CASSYSKAGEQFF
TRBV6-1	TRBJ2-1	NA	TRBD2	TGTGCCAGCAGGGGGTTAGCGGGGCCCGAATACAATGAGCAGTTCTTC	CASRGLAGPEYNEQFF
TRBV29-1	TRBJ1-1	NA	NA	TGCAGCGCCTCAATGGCTAACACTGAAGCTTTCTTT	CSASMANTEAFF
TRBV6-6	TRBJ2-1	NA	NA	TGTGCCAGCAGTTACTCGGTACCTTACAATGAGCAGTTCTTC	CASSYSVPYNEQFF
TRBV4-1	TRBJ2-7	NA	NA	TGCGCCAGCAGCCTCGGGCCGGACAGCGACGAGCAGTACTTC	CASSLGPDSDEQYF
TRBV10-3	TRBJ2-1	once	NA	TGTGCCATCATGGATCTGTCGGCCAATGAGCAGTTCTTC	CAIMDLSANEQFF
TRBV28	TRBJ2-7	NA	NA	TGTGCCAGCAGGACTTTGGACGACTACGAGCAGTACTTC	CASRTLDDYEQYF
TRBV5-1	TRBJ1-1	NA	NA	TGCGCCAGCAGCTCTCTTCAGAACACTGAAGCTTTCTTT	CASSSLQNTEAFF
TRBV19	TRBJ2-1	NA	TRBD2	TGTGCCAGTATTCGGATAGCGGGAATAGGGCGGGATGAGCAGTTCTTC	CASIRIAGIGRDEQFF
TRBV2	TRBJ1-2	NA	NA	TGTGCCAGCAGCCCGGCTCCTTTACAGGGAGGAGGTAGCTACACCTTC	CASSPAPLQGGGSYTF
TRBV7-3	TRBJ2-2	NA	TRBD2	TGTGCCAGCAGCCCCTTAGCGGGCACGAACACCGGGGAGCTGTTTTTT	CASSPLAGTNTGELFF
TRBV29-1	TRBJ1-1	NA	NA	TGCAGCGTTGAAGGGTCCAGTCCCGAAGCTTTCTTT	CSVEGSSPEAFF
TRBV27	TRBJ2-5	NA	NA	TGTGCCAGCAGCCGGCCGTTTCAAGAGACCCAGTACTTC	CASSRPFQETQYF